This T cell receptor beta chain was profiled in a study of blood T cell repertoires in COVID-19. Only in-frame clones appear in the TCRdb table, and some are missing; sequencing was by immunoSEQ multiplex PCR. The data hold about 270,000 clones, with 75% to 90% observed a single time. Trimming stripped 3 bases from V and 4 bases from J, with 10 bases between. This CDR3 is built from 14 residues. Germline assignment: CDR1 SNHLY and CDR2 FYNNEI. Sequencing used PBMCs or T cells enriched from blood (not recorded which). This receptor was identified in a woman in her late teens or twenties who had recovered from COVID-19. J is TRBJ1-3 and V is TRBV2; no clear D gene. The CDR3 DNA is TGTGCCAGCAGTGAGGAGCATGCGGGAAACACCATATATTTT. This codes for CASSEEHAGNTIYF.